This TCR beta chain came from a study of response to subunit inactivated influenza vaccine. Study conclusions and caveats: Authors proposed each seasonal influenza vaccination draws in few new T cells.

TCRdb reanalysed the RT-PCR reads using MiXCR and keeps one entry per CDR3 protein. Here the sample spans approximately 300,000 distinct CDR3 sequences, 22% being singletons. As regards this clonotype: Its target is unknown.

CDR3 size: 16 residues. V was pared by 7 bases and J by 7 bases, with 13 bases of the junction left unmatched. Here the sequenced sample was PBMCs from blood, taken approximately 20 months after vaccination. This TCR came from a man aged 50-75 years who received an inactivated influenza vaccine. The gene calls are TRBV12-3 or TRBV12-4 and TRBJ2-1, with TRBD1 matching 10 bases. As DNA, the CDR3 is TGTGCCAGCACCCTTGGACGCGACAGGGGGCATAATGAGCAGTTCTTC. This sequence encodes CASTLGRDRGHNEQFF.